This is a list of T cell receptor beta chains from one sample in a study of vaccination and CD4 T cells after COVID-19. Their specific antigens are unknown. TCRdb passed the PCR reads through MiXCR, listing each CDR3 protein once. Among just over 15,000 distinct CDR3 sequences listed, more than 35% were seen once. This sample comprised CD4+ T cells from blood, cultured in vitro, obtained before SARS-CoV-2 vaccination. The receptors here all came from a human donor who had recovered from COVID-19. Both conserved end residues are part of each CDR3. Each record gives: CDR3 protein, CDR3 DNA, J gene, clone size, D gene, V gene. The D gene is left open where the match is weak. Expanded clones get a size class; other rows say once, few or many, or leave the size out.

cdr3_aa: CSAREGMNSPLHF
cdr3_nt: TGCAGTGCTAGAGAGGGAATGAATTCACCCCTCCACTTT
j_call: TRBJ1-6
clone_size: few
d_call: NA
v_call: TRBV20-1

cdr3_aa: CASSLGTGGNGYTF
cdr3_nt: TGCGCCAGCAGCTTGGGGACAGGGGGTAATGGCTACACCTTC
j_call: TRBJ1-2
clone_size: NA
d_call: TRBD1
v_call: TRBV5-1

cdr3_aa: CASSVQGGGTDTQYF
cdr3_nt: TGTGCCAGCAGTGTTCAGGGTGGCGGCACAGATACGCAGTATTTT
j_call: TRBJ2-3
clone_size: NA
d_call: NA
v_call: TRBV28

cdr3_aa: CASSLKRDSQYF
cdr3_nt: TGTGCCAGCAGCTTAAAGCGGGACTCGCAGTACTTC
j_call: TRBJ2-7
clone_size: few
d_call: TRBD2
v_call: TRBV7-8

cdr3_aa: CASSQDGTSGADTQYF
cdr3_nt: TGTGCCAGCAGCCAAGATGGGACTAGCGGGGCAGATACGCAGTATTTT
j_call: TRBJ2-3
clone_size: NA
d_call: TRBD2
v_call: TRBV4-2

cdr3_aa: CSARDFELPVPDTQYF
cdr3_nt: TGCAGTGCTAGAGATTTTGAACTGCCTGTCCCAGATACGCAGTATTTT
j_call: TRBJ2-3
clone_size: NA
d_call: NA
v_call: TRBV20-1

cdr3_aa: CSAKIRGTGGTHGYTF
cdr3_nt: TGCAGTGCTAAAATTCGAGGGACAGGGGGCACGCATGGCTACACCTTC
j_call: TRBJ1-2
clone_size: few
d_call: TRBD1
v_call: TRBV20-1

cdr3_aa: CASSLNPQATEAFF
cdr3_nt: TGTGCCAGCAGCTTAAATCCACAGGCGACTGAAGCTTTCTTT
j_call: TRBJ1-1
clone_size: NA
d_call: NA
v_call: TRBV7-3

cdr3_aa: CAISDSRTGSTYGYTF
cdr3_nt: TGTGCCATCAGTGATTCCAGGACAGGGTCGACCTATGGCTACACCTTC
j_call: TRBJ1-2
clone_size: few
d_call: TRBD1
v_call: TRBV10-3

cdr3_aa: CSALGGTGTNEQFF
cdr3_nt: TGCAGTGCTTTGGGGGGGACAGGGACCAATGAGCAGTTCTTC
j_call: TRBJ2-1
clone_size: NA
d_call: TRBD1
v_call: TRBV20-1

cdr3_aa: CASSTDRGRNEQFF
cdr3_nt: TGTGCCAGCAGCACAGACAGGGGTAGGAATGAGCAGTTCTTC
j_call: TRBJ2-1
clone_size: NA
d_call: TRBD1
v_call: TRBV7-9

cdr3_aa: CASSLQANYGYTF
cdr3_nt: TGTGCCAGCAGCTTGCAGGCAAACTATGGCTACACCTTC
j_call: TRBJ1-2
clone_size: NA
d_call: NA
v_call: TRBV7-3

cdr3_aa: CASKNPGYGYTF
cdr3_nt: TGTGCCAGTAAGAACCCAGGGTATGGCTACACCTTC
j_call: TRBJ1-2
clone_size: NA
d_call: NA
v_call: TRBV19

cdr3_aa: CASSLGTVNTGELFF
cdr3_nt: TGTGCCAGCAGCCTCGGGACTGTAAACACCGGGGAGCTGTTTTTT
j_call: TRBJ2-2
clone_size: NA
d_call: NA
v_call: TRBV5-4

cdr3_aa: CASSLVAGVNTEAFF
cdr3_nt: TGTGCCAGCAGCTTAGTCGCAGGGGTGAACACTGAAGCTTTCTTT
j_call: TRBJ1-1
clone_size: few
d_call: NA
v_call: TRBV7-9

cdr3_aa: CARAGQGGSPLHF
cdr3_nt: TGTGCCAGAGCGGGACAGGGGGGTTCACCCCTCCACTTT
j_call: TRBJ1-6
clone_size: NA
d_call: TRBD1
v_call: TRBV6-1

cdr3_aa: CASSSTVYYEQYF
cdr3_nt: TGTGCCAGCAGTTCGACGGTTTACTACGAGCAGTACTTC
j_call: TRBJ2-7
clone_size: NA
d_call: NA
v_call: TRBV6-5

cdr3_aa: CASRQGIGNQPQHF
cdr3_nt: TGTGCCAGCAGACAGGGTATCGGCAATCAGCCCCAGCATTTT
j_call: TRBJ1-5
clone_size: NA
d_call: NA
v_call: TRBV2

cdr3_aa: CASSALIGGAGAMETQYF
cdr3_nt: TGTGCCAGCAGTGCGCTTATTGGAGGAGCGGGAGCCATGGAGACCCAGTACTTC
j_call: TRBJ2-5
clone_size: NA
d_call: TRBD2
v_call: TRBV6-1

cdr3_aa: CASRDRWNTEAFF
cdr3_nt: TGTGCCAGCAGGGACCGTTGGAACACTGAAGCTTTCTTT
j_call: TRBJ1-1
clone_size: few
d_call: NA
v_call: TRBV11-3

cdr3_aa: CASIEGAGEAFF
cdr3_nt: TGTGCCAGTATTGAGGGGGCGGGTGAAGCTTTCTTT
j_call: TRBJ1-1
clone_size: NA
d_call: TRBD1
v_call: TRBV19

cdr3_aa: CASSLLTGESDGYTF
cdr3_nt: TGTGCCAGCTCCCTACTCACCGGGGAATCGGATGGCTACACCTTC
j_call: TRBJ1-2
clone_size: NA
d_call: NA
v_call: TRBV18

cdr3_aa: CASSLRSGELFF
cdr3_nt: TGTGCCAGCAGCTTAAGGTCCGGGGAGCTGTTTTTT
j_call: TRBJ2-2
clone_size: NA
d_call: NA
v_call: TRBV11-1

cdr3_aa: CASSEVSMGGRGYTF
cdr3_nt: TGTGCCAGCAGTGAAGTGTCTATGGGGGGCAGGGGCTACACCTTC
j_call: TRBJ1-2
clone_size: NA
d_call: NA
v_call: TRBV6-1

cdr3_aa: CASSHMAYNSPLHF
cdr3_nt: TGTGCCAGCAGCCATATGGCCTATAATTCACCCCTCCACTTT
j_call: TRBJ1-6
clone_size: few
d_call: NA
v_call: TRBV5-6

cdr3_aa: CASSVLGYEQYF
cdr3_nt: TGTGCCAGCAGTGTATTGGGCTACGAGCAGTACTTC
j_call: TRBJ2-7
clone_size: few
d_call: NA
v_call: TRBV6-1

cdr3_aa: CATSGWRVEQPQHF
cdr3_nt: TGTGCCACCAGCGGATGGAGGGTGGAACAGCCCCAGCATTTT
j_call: TRBJ1-5
clone_size: NA
d_call: NA
v_call: TRBV15

cdr3_aa: CASSPPGFGQPQHF
cdr3_nt: TGTGCCAGCTCACCACCAGGGTTCGGTCAGCCCCAGCATTTT
j_call: TRBJ1-5
clone_size: NA
d_call: NA
v_call: TRBV18

cdr3_aa: CASRKTGGGTQETQYF
cdr3_nt: TGTGCCAGCAGGAAAACAGGGGGGGGGACTCAAGAGACCCAGTACTTC
j_call: TRBJ2-5
clone_size: few
d_call: NA
v_call: TRBV2